One and the same sample provided the 28 T cell receptor beta chains below, sequenced in a study of blood T cell repertoires in COVID-19. Produced via immunoSEQ multiplex PCR; TCRdb's table is partial and in-frame only. This table has 52,000 or so clones, more than 85% appearing once. The sample comprised peripheral blood. The receptors originated from a woman in her 70s with active COVID-19.

The genes are TRBV4-2 and TRBJ2-2; possible D gene TRBD2, 5 bases. CDR1 and CDR2 (germline): LGHNA, YNFKEQ. The germline V and J ends were trimmed by 0 bases and 5 bases, with 7 bases remaining between them. The CDR3 runs 14 residues. CDR3 protein: CASSQEGATGELFF. The CDR3 nucleotides are TGTGCCAGCAGCCAAGAGGGAGCGACCGGGGAGCTGTTTTTT.

The V call is TRBV6-5, the J call TRBJ1-1, with TRBD1 matching over 9 bases. Germline trimming cut 1 base from V and 6 bases from J; bases unmatched to any gene: 6. The CDR3 is 15 amino acids. CDR1 and CDR2 from the germline V gene are MNHEY and SVGAGI. Written as DNA, the CDR3 is TGTGCCAGCAGTTACTTCCATCGACAGGGGGCTGAAGCTTTCTTT. Amino acids: CASSYFHRQGAEAFF.

The chain has TRBV28 and TRBJ1-6; 9 bases are a match to TRBD1. V dropped 9 bases and J dropped 8; count of bases not matched to a gene: 11. From germline, CDR1 is MDHEN and CDR2 SYDVKM. The length of the CDR3 is 15 residues. The CDR3 DNA is TGTGCCAGTATGAGATCCGGGACAGGGTATTCACCCCTCCACTTT. Residues: CASMRSGTGYSPLHF.

The chain links TRBV9 to TRBJ1-2, with 9 positions matching TRBD1. Germline lookup yields CDR1 SGDLS and CDR2 YYNGEE. CDR3 size: 18 residues. With V trimmed by 4 bases and J by 6 bases, 19 bases remained unmatched. Written as DNA, the CDR3 is TGTGCCAGCAGCCCACGTAGCGAAACCACAGGGGGCCGGGATGGCTACACCTTC. It encodes CASSPRSETTGGRDGYTF. Looking up the rest from reference TRBV9 and TRBJ1-2 gives the full variable domain: DSGVTQTPKHLITATGQRVTLRCSPRSGDLSVYWYQQSLDQGLQFLIQYYNGEERAKGNILERFSAQQFPDLHSELNLSSLELGDSALYFCASSPRSETTGGRDGYTFGSGTRLTVV.

This clone was counted a single time. The gene calls are TRBV11-1 and TRBJ2-7; TRBD1 agrees at 8 bases. Germline CDR1 reads SGHAT; CDR2 reads FQDESV (reference sequence). The CDR3 contains 15 residues. V dropped 1 base and J dropped 6; count of bases not matched to a gene: 8. CDR3 in amino acids: CASSLDRAGGIEQYF. CDR3 DNA: TGTGCCAGCAGCTTAGATCGAGCAGGGGGCATCGAGCAGTACTTC.

This clone came up once. This sequence joins TRBV24-1 and TRBJ2-5; 16 positions agree with TRBD2. With V trimmed by 4 bases and J by 1 base, 5 bases remained unmatched. CDR1 is KGHDR and CDR2 is SFDVKD in the germline V gene. The CDR3 loop spans 18 amino acids. CDR3 bases: TGTGCCACCAGTGACCCGGGACTAGCGGGAGGGGTCCAAGAGACCCAGTACTTC. Its protein product is CATSDPGLAGGVQETQYF.

In its sample, this clone was seen once. J is TRBJ2-3 and V is TRBV6-5, with TRBD1 matching 8 bases. Germline-derived CDR1 and CDR2 are MNHEY and SVGAGI. The V gene end was trimmed by 6 bases and the J gene end by 2 bases; junction bases not matched to a gene: 1. This CDR3 region has 13 residues. The CDR3, as DNA: TGTGCCAGCAGGGACAGGGTCACAGATACGCAGTATTTT. This sequence encodes CASRDRVTDTQYF.

V gene TRBV5-1 combines with J gene TRBJ1-2, with 7 bases lining up with TRBD1. This CDR3 is 17 amino acids long. V lost 4 bases and J lost 3; bases outside the gene matches: 15. CDR1 and CDR2 (germline): SGHRS, YFSETQ. CDR3 amino acids: CASSPFFGQAKDYGYTF. CDR3 nucleotide sequence: TGCGCCAGCAGCCCGTTTTTTGGACAGGCAAAGGACTATGGCTACACCTTC.

The chain couples TRBV5-4 to TRBJ2-3, with 12 bases identical to TRBD2. The CDR3 is made up of 15 amino acids. Germline CDR1 and CDR2: SGHNT and YYREEE (reference sequence). V lost 7 bases and J lost 3; bases outside the gene matches: 6. The CDR3: CASELAGGRTDTQYF. CDR3 sequence (DNA): TGTGCCAGCGAACTAGCGGGAGGCAGGACAGATACGCAGTATTTT.

Comments on this clone: In the same sample, other DNA sequences code for this CDR3. V usage is TRBV10-3 and J usage is TRBJ2-3, with D possibly being TRBD2 (5 bases). The CDR3 totals 13 residues. The germline CDR1 and CDR2 sequences are ENHRY and SYGVKD. The V gene lost 2 bases and the J gene lost 4 bases, with 7 bases spanning the gap. CDR3 protein: CAISEREPDTQYF. CDR3 nucleotides: TGTGCCATCAGTGAGCGGGAACCAGATACGCAGTATTTT.

V usage is TRBV19 and J usage is TRBJ1-1; 7 bases match TRBD1. J gave up 10 bases and V 5 bases, and 16 bases lay outside the gene matches. Germline CDR1 and CDR2: LNHDA and SQIVND (reference sequence). The CDR3 runs 15 residues. This CDR3 reads CASSYHRGVERRAFF. For the CDR3, the DNA is TGTGCCAGTAGTTATCACAGGGGAGTTGAGAGGAGAGCTTTCTTT.

The rearrangement links TRBV21-1 to TRBJ2-7; whether TRBD1, the table's D call, matches the DNA was not checked. TRBV21-1 has pseudogene status. The CDR3 loop spans 17 amino acids. This chain's CDR3 is CASSQVRPGQGLWEQYF. The DNA of the CDR3 is TGTGCCAGCAGCCAAGTCAGGCCGGGACAGGGTCTTTGGGAGCAGTACTTC.

The V gene is TRBV15, the J gene TRBJ1-1, with 10 bases lining up with TRBD1. The CDR3 runs to 17 residues. Germline CDR1 reads LNHNV; CDR2 reads YYDKDF (reference sequence). V gave up 0 bases and J gave up 5 bases; unmatched junction bases: 9. Written as DNA, the CDR3 is TGTGCCACCAGCAGAGATCTTGGGGACAGGGGAAGGACTGAAGCTTTCTTT. Translation: CATSRDLGDRGRTEAFF.

The chain carries TRBV5-1 and TRBJ2-7, with TRBD2 as a possible D gene (5 bases). CDR1 and CDR2 from the germline V gene are SGHRS and YFSETQ. This CDR3 region has 14 residues. V lost 2 bases, J lost 4 bases, and 13 bases lay in between. The CDR3 coding sequence is TGCGCCAGCAGCTTTAAGGCTAGCACGTACGAGCAGTACTTC. Amino acids: CASSFKASTYEQYF.

The rearrangement uses TRBV21-1 and TRBJ2-7; the table's D call, TRBD2, has no DNA check behind it. TRBV21-1 is an annotated pseudogene. The CDR3 loop spans 21 amino acids. The CDR3 region is CASSKKPRRPTKTTGVFEQYF. The CDR3 DNA is TGTGCCAGCAGCAAAAAGCCCCGCCGGCCAACGAAGACCACGGGGGTATTCGAGCAGTACTTC.

This clone was observed a handful of times. The J gene is TRBJ1-1, the V gene TRBV14; 7 nucleotides align to TRBD1. The CDR3 sequence is 15 residues long. V shed 2 bases and J 8 bases; nucleotides not matched to a gene: 11. The germline V gene has CDR1 SGHDN and CDR2 FVKESK. The CDR3 region is CASSQRRGLLREAFF. The CDR3 coding sequence is TGTGCCAGCAGCCAACGGAGGGGGCTCCTCAGGGAAGCTTTCTTT.

The chain has TRBV18 and TRBJ1-1; D gene unclear. CDR3 size: 13 residues. Germline values: CDR1 KGHSH, CDR2 LQKENI. Trimming pared 0 bases from V and 0 bases from J, leaving 2 bases between. The CDR3, as DNA: TGTGCCAGCTCACCACCTATGAACACTGAAGCTTTCTTT. Translation: CASSPPMNTEAFF. The full variable domain, completed using reference TRBV18 and TRBJ1-1, is NAGVMQNPRHLVRRRGQEARLRCSPMKGHSHVYWYRQLPEEGLKFMVYLQKENIIDESGMPKERFSAEFPKEGPSILRIQQVVRGDSAAYFCASSPPMNTEAFFGQGTRLTVV.

This chain uses TRBV5-1 with TRBJ2-2, with TRBD1 matching over 7 bases. Germline CDR1 SGHRS, CDR2 YFSETQ. J gave up 5 bases and V 4 bases, and 11 bases lay outside the gene matches. This CDR3 spans 16 amino acids. CDR3 residues: CASSPRDQTGTGELFF. CDR3 in DNA: TGCGCCAGCAGCCCCCGGGACCAGACAGGGACCGGGGAGCTGTTTTTT.

The chain combines TRBV7-3 with TRBJ2-2, with unresolved D. V was clipped by 5 bases and J by 6 bases, with 10 bases between them. CDR3 length: 13 residues. Germline CDR1 is SGHTA and CDR2 is FQGTGA. CDR3 protein: CASSPTRAGELFF. CDR3 nucleotides: TGTGCCAGCAGCCCAACCCGAGCCGGGGAGCTGTTTTTT.

The chain uses TRBV15 and TRBJ2-3; D gene unclear. Trimming removed 4 bases from V and 6 bases from J, with 5 bases in between. Germline V gives CDR1 LNHNV, CDR2 YYDKDF (reference sequence). This CDR3 is built from 11 residues. As DNA, the CDR3 is TGTGCCACCAGCATTGGCGATACGCAGTATTTT. Its protein is CATSIGDTQYF.

The chain is built from TRBV7-2 and TRBJ1-4, with 9 bases that match TRBD1. The CDR3 is 17 residues long. The germline V gene encodes CDR1 SGHTA and CDR2 FQGNSA. V gave up 5 bases and J gave up 5 bases; unmatched junction bases: 12. CDR3 sequence: CASSLTPPGTGNEKLFF. DNA for the CDR3: TGTGCCAGCAGCCTAACGCCGCCCGGGACAGGGAATGAAAAACTGTTTTTT.

This chain connects TRBV28 to TRBJ1-1; D gene unclear. V lost 6 bases and J 1 base, leaving 21 bases between the germline ends. The CDR3 spans 17 residues. Looked up from germline, CDR1 is MDHEN and CDR2 is SYDVKM. The CDR3 loop reads CASRFLPGIGRNTEAFF. CDR3 in DNA: TGTGCCAGCAGATTCCTTCCGGGGATCGGGAGGAACACTGAAGCTTTCTTT.

This rearrangement joins TRBV27 to TRBJ1-6; TRBD1 is a possible D gene (6 bases). Germline assignment: CDR1 MNHEY and CDR2 SMNVEV (reference sequence). The CDR3 covers 14 residues. V was shortened by 3 bases and J by 6 bases, with 9 bases between the two germline ends. The CDR3 bases are TGTGCCAGCAGTTTCGGACAGAGTAATTCACCCCTCCACTTT. It translates to CASSFGQSNSPLHF.

This chain joins TRBV5-1 and TRBJ2-7; TRBD2 matches at 15 bases. The CDR3 loop spans 17 amino acids. The ends lost 3 bases at V and 4 bases at J; junction bases unmatched: 8. The germline V gene encodes CDR1 SGHRS and CDR2 YFSETQ. The CDR3 DNA is TGCGCCAGCAGCTCAGGACTAGCGGGAGGGCCGGTATACGAGCAGTACTTC. Its protein product is CASSSGLAGGPVYEQYF.

V and J are TRBV6-6 and TRBJ1-1, with TRBD1 matching 10 bases. The CDR3 totals 13 residues. V trimming: 6 bases; J trimming: 3 bases; junction bases outside the gene matches: 1. Germline V gene sequence: CDR1 MNHNY, CDR2 SVGAGI (reference sequence). DNA of the CDR3: TGTGCCAGCAGGGACAGGGGGTACACTGAAGCTTTCTTT. As protein: CASRDRGYTEAFF.

The gene calls are TRBV24-1 and TRBJ2-7; 8 nucleotides line up with TRBD1. The CDR3 runs to 16 residues. CDR1 and CDR2 (germline): KGHDR, SFDVKD. V trimming: 3 bases; J trimming: 0 bases; junction bases outside the gene matches: 6. Here the CDR3 reads CATSDPGGPSSYEQYF. In DNA, the CDR3 is TGTGCCACCAGTGATCCAGGGGGCCCGAGCTCCTACGAGCAGTACTTC.

Only one count was recorded for this clone. The rearrangement uses TRBV7-9 and TRBJ2-3, with TRBD1 matching over 11 bases. The CDR3 covers 15 residues. The junction had 4 bases not matched to a gene; V was cut back by 3 bases and J by 5 bases. CDR1 is SEHNR, CDR2 FQNEAQ, per germline (reference sequence). The CDR3 DNA is TGTGCCAGCAGCTTGGACAGGGGGCAAGTAGATACGCAGTATTTT. It codes for CASSLDRGQVDTQYF.

The chain has TRBV19 and TRBJ1-3; maybe TRBD1 (6 bases). Looked up from germline, CDR1 is LNHDA and CDR2 is SQIVND (reference sequence). Trimming shortened V by 5 bases and J by 0 bases, and 17 bases separated the two germline ends. The CDR3 covers 17 residues. The CDR3 bases are TGTGCCAGTAGTCTCCAAAGGGACACAAACTCTGGAAACACCATATATTTT. This encodes CASSLQRDTNSGNTIYF.